The clone carrying this T cell receptor beta chain was recorded at least ten times. Antigen: not known. This record comes from a study of T-cell memory formation after mild COVID-19. Study-wide points: Mainly CM and EM harbored the contracting CD4+ clones; mainly EMRA harbored the CD8+ ones. Later expanders leaned CD4+, whereas day 15 to 85 contracting clones were balanced CD4/CD8. Pre-infection memory already had some responding clones, implying cross-reactive memory joined.

V lost 7 bases, J lost 4 bases, and 12 bases lay in between. In germline, CDR1 is LNHDA, CDR2 SQIVND (reference sequence). This CDR3 has 13 amino acids. The authors produced TCR alpha and TCR beta cDNA libraries with sample barcodes and UMIs by 5'RACE using constant-segment primers. Each CDR3 protein gets one entry after TCRdb re-called the 5' RACE reads with MiXCR. Of 400,000 to 550,000 distinct CDR3 sequences in the sample, around 27% were seen once. The receptor was derived from an adult woman who had mild COVID-19 (a few samples of this study predate the infection). Cell type and time point are not known. The sequenced sample consisted of PBMCs or a T cell subset sorted from them (not recorded which). The rearrangement joins TRBV19 to TRBJ2-3, with unresolved D. In DNA form, the CDR3 reads TGTGCCAGTACCCTCGGTGCGGCAGATACGCAGTATTTT. This codes for CASTLGAADTQYF.